The 19 T cell receptor beta chains below were found in one sample sequenced in a study of T cells in Graves' hyperthyroidism and ophthalmopathy. What was amplified from RNA transcripts were TCR beta CDR3 regions. A first-round RT-PCR of the TCR CDR3 used the HTBI primer set. MiXCR was run by TCRdb on the multiplex PCR reads, yielding one entry per CDR3 protein. The sample has approximately 320,000 distinct CDR3 sequences; roughly 15% are singletons. Sequences were obtained from blood. Receptors were obtained from a man aged 30-40 years with Graves' hyperthyroidism.

There are many counts of this clonotype. V usage is TRBV3-1 and J usage is TRBJ2-1; TRBD2 is a possible D gene (6 bases). The V gene lost 0 bases and the J gene lost 2 bases, with 8 bases spanning the gap. The germline gives CDR1 LGHDT, CDR2 YNNKEL (reference sequence). The CDR3 sequence is 15 residues long. The chain's CDR3 is CASSQDGGTYNEQFF. The CDR3 coding sequence is TGTGCCAGCAGCCAAGATGGAGGGACCTACAATGAGCAGTTCTTC.

This clonotype showed up many times. The chain joins TRBV15 to TRBJ2-7, with 7 bases aligning to TRBD1. This CDR3 region has 19 residues. V lost 0 bases and J lost 3; bases outside the gene matches: 17. Germline V CDR1 and CDR2: LNHNV, YYDKDF (reference sequence). This chain's CDR3 is CATSRDLRGRFVSGYEQYF. CDR3 DNA sequence: TGTGCCACCAGCAGAGATCTAAGGGGGCGTTTCGTCTCCGGCTACGAGCAGTACTTC.

The table lists this clonotype with a few counts. The chain employs TRBV7-9 and TRBJ2-1, with TRBD2 as a possible D gene (7 bases). Germline CDR1 and CDR2: SEHNR and FQNEAQ (reference sequence). V lost 3 bases, J lost 7 bases, and 25 bases lay in between. The CDR3 has 18 amino acids. CDR3 protein: CASSFLGAGGRAGNEQFF. DNA of the CDR3: TGTGCCAGCAGCTTTCTGGGGGCGGGCGGGAGAGCGGGAAATGAGCAGTTCTTC. Variable domain in full (rest from reference TRBV7-9 and TRBJ2-1): DTGVSQNPRHKITKRGQNVTFRCDPISEHNRLYWYRQTLGQGPEFLTYFQNEAQLEKSRLLSDRFSAERPKGSFSTLEIQRTEQGDSAMYLCASSFLGAGGRAGNEQFFGPGTRLTVL.

Comments on this clonotype: Since a much larger clone is just one base distant, this may be a read error. The rearrangement joins TRBV19 to TRBJ1-1; no clear D gene. Trimming cost V 7 bases and J 4 bases, with 10 bases left between them. The CDR3 sequence is 12 residues long. Germline assignment: CDR1 LNHDA and CDR2 SQIVND (reference sequence). The CDR3 region is CASTAESTEAFF. The CDR3 coding sequence is TGTGCCAGTACGGCAGAGAGCACTGAAGCTTTCTTT.

The V call is TRBV6-4, the J call TRBJ1-1; D gene unclear. The CDR3 runs 11 residues. Trimming removed 2 bases at V and 11 bases at J, with 9 bases between. Germline V lookup: CDR1 MRHNA, CDR2 SNTAGT. The CDR3 DNA is TGTGCCAGCAGTGACATGGACCCGGCTTTCTTT. Its translation is CASSDMDPAFF.

This clonotype has at least ten counts. The chain carries TRBV11-2 and TRBJ2-1, with D tentatively TRBD1 or TRBD2 (5 bases each). This CDR3 is built from 16 residues. Germline V gives CDR1 SGHAT, CDR2 FQNNGV. The V gene lost 3 bases and the J gene lost 4 bases, with 16 bases spanning the gap. The CDR3 coding sequence is TGTGCCAGCAGCTTGGGAACCGGGACCTTGTACAATGAGCAGTTCTTC. Protein product: CASSLGTGTLYNEQFF.

This rearrangement joins TRBV7-9 to TRBJ2-2; D is uncertain. The germline gives CDR1 SEHNR, CDR2 FQNEAQ (reference sequence). Between the trimmed V and J ends, which lost 1 base and 5 bases, there was a span of 5 bases. The CDR3 extends over 13 amino acids. The CDR3 region has the DNA TGTGCCAGCAGCTTAGACACAACCGGGGAGCTGTTTTTT. It encodes CASSLDTTGELFF.

This clonotype was observed many times. V usage is TRBV6-2 or TRBV6-3 and J usage is TRBJ2-2; no reliable D call. Per germline, CDR1 MNHEY and CDR2 SVGEGT. Trimming stripped 8 bases from V and 3 bases from J, with 13 bases between. This CDR3 contains 14 residues. CDR3 in DNA: TGTGCCAGCCGGCGACCGTTGGACACCGGGGAGCTGTTTTTT. Protein sequence: CASRRPLDTGELFF.

This clonotype was detected many times. The chain recombines TRBV7-2 with TRBJ2-3; D gene ambiguous. Per germline, CDR1 SGHTA and CDR2 FQGNSA. The CDR3 is 16 amino acids. V gave up 3 bases and J gave up 3 bases, with 16 bases separating them. CDR3 region: CASSFNRVFGTDTQYF. The CDR3 DNA reads TGTGCCAGCAGCTTCAACCGCGTGTTTGGTACAGATACGCAGTATTTT.

Ten or more counts support this clonotype. This rearrangement joins TRBV18 to TRBJ2-5; no firm D call. The CDR3 runs 14 residues. Germline values: CDR1 KGHSH, CDR2 LQKENI. V lost 0 bases, J lost 7 bases, and 12 bases lay in between. The CDR3 nucleotides are TGTGCCAGCTCACCACCAGGGTCTAGTAGGACCCAGTACTTC. As protein: CASSPPGSSRTQYF.

By share, this clonotype counts as medium-sized (0.01 to 0.1%). The chain is built from TRBV27 and TRBJ2-7, with TRBD1 as a possible D gene (5 bases). V lost 5 bases, J lost 2 bases, and 13 bases lay in between. The CDR3 sequence is 14 residues long. The V gene's germline CDR1 is MNHEY and CDR2 SMNVEV (reference sequence). The CDR3 nucleotides read TGTGCCAGCAGTCCCTGGGGCGGAGCCTACGAGCAGTACTTC. Its translation: CASSPWGGAYEQYF.

The chain links TRBV20-1 to TRBJ1-6; D is unclear. CDR1 is DFQATT, CDR2 SNEGSKA, per germline (reference sequence). V lost 6 bases and J 9 bases, leaving 18 bases between the germline ends. This CDR3 region has 14 residues. The CDR3 DNA is TGCAGTGCCCCCCCGTGGGGTTTGGGTTCACCCCTCCACTTT. Translating gives CSAPPWGLGSPLHF.

Ten or more counts support this clonotype. This sequence joins TRBV20-1 and TRBJ2-2; perhaps TRBD2 as D (6 bases). The V gene lost 0 bases and the J gene lost 1 base, with 9 bases spanning the gap. The CDR3 is 15 amino acids. Germline V CDR1 and CDR2: DFQATT, SNEGSKA (reference sequence). The CDR3 spells CSARDRAGNTGELFF. In DNA form, the CDR3 reads TGCAGTGCTAGAGATCGAGCGGGGAACACCGGGGAGCTGTTTTTT.

This clonotype appeared many times. This rearrangement joins TRBV7-2 to TRBJ1-1, with a possible D match to TRBD1 (6 bases). CDR1 and CDR2 from the germline V gene are SGHTA and FQGNSA. The ends were cut back, 2 bases at V and 3 bases at J, with 10 bases in the middle. The CDR3 covers 14 residues. The CDR3 loop reads CASSLQGRDTEAFF. The CDR3 DNA reads TGTGCCAGCAGCTTACAGGGGAGAGACACTGAAGCTTTCTTT. The complete variable domain, with remaining parts taken from reference TRBV7-2 and TRBJ1-1, reads GAGVSQSPSNKVTEKGKDVELRCDPISGHTALYWYRQSLGQGLEFLIYFQGNSAPDKSGLPSDRFSAERTGGSVSTLTIQRTQQEDSAVYLCASSLQGRDTEAFFGQGTRLTVV.

This clonotype came up many times. V gene TRBV30 combines with J gene TRBJ1-2, with TRBD1 matching over 7 bases. The trim removed 5 bases at V and 8 bases at J, leaving 8 bases unmatched. Germline V CDR1 and CDR2: GTSNPN, SVGIG (reference sequence). This CDR3 has 12 residues. CDR3 loop: CAWLVGGGGYTF. DNA for the CDR3: TGTGCCTGGCTAGTAGGGGGCGGCGGCTACACCTTC.

This clonotype was seen ten or more times. This chain uses TRBV24-1 with TRBJ1-1, with TRBD1 as a possible D gene (5 bases). CDR1 is KGHDR and CDR2 is SFDVKD in the germline V gene. V lost 4 bases and J lost 3, with 14 bases in between. The CDR3 spans 15 residues. The CDR3 loop is CATSEGRRGHTEAFF. DNA for the CDR3: TGTGCCACCAGTGAAGGGAGACGGGGCCACACTGAAGCTTTCTTT.

This chain connects TRBV7-8 to TRBJ2-1, with TRBD1 matching 7 bases. The germline CDR1 and CDR2 sequences are SGHVS and FQNEAQ. This CDR3 comprises 17 residues. The J segment lost 15 bases and the V segment lost 5 bases, leaving 25 bases of the junction unmatched. Here the CDR3 reads CASSKEGSGLQGVTRFF. The CDR3 nucleotides are TGTGCCAGCAGCAAAGAGGGGTCCGGCCTCCAGGGGGTAACCAGGTTCTTC.

This rearrangement joins TRBV5-1 to TRBJ2-1; 13 positions match TRBD2. In germline, CDR1 is SGHRS, CDR2 YFSETQ. The CDR3 has 19 amino acids. The V and J ends lost 0 bases and 0 bases, in that order; junction bases with no gene match: 6. The CDR3 DNA is TGCGCCAGCAGCTTGGGGACTAGCGGGAGCATGGGCTCCTACAATGAGCAGTTCTTC. This gives the protein CASSLGTSGSMGSYNEQFF.

This clonotype was found many times. This rearrangement joins TRBV6-1 to TRBJ1-3; D is ambiguous. Germline V gene sequence: CDR1 MNHNS, CDR2 SASEGT. V was trimmed by 6 bases and J by 8 bases, leaving 11 bases between them. The CDR3 is 12 residues long. Here the CDR3 DNA reads TGTGCCAGCAGGTTTCTATGGGACACCATATATTTT. It translates to CASRFLWDTIYF.